The clone carrying this T cell receptor beta chain came up once. CDR1 MNHNS and CDR2 SASEGT come from the germline V gene. Trimming took off 3 bases at V and 2 bases at J, with 8 bases between the two ends. The CDR3 runs 13 residues. This sample was taken from a study of blood T cell repertoires in COVID-19. Source study methods: Amplification with reference gene primers provided the estimates of nucleated cell counts. This table comes from immunoSEQ multiplex PCR, and its TCRdb copy is limited to in-frame clones, with some not included. V and J calls and clone size are copied from that table; D and trimming were computed from the DNA. Seen here are 200,000 to 300,000 clones, around 86% observed once, and the top ten hold 1.5%.

Sequencing was carried out using peripheral blood. This chain joins TRBV6-1 and TRBJ2-7; no reliable D call. The receptor's source is a woman aged 35 to 49 who had recovered from COVID-19. The CDR3 coding sequence is TGTGCCAGCAGTGAGGCTCAACCCTACGAGCAGTACTTC. It specifies CASSEAQPYEQYF.